This TCR beta chain is from a study of T-cell reconstitution after alpha-beta-depleted transplantation in children. Findings of the study overall: Diversity and T-cell counts at one year after transplant derived mostly from new T cells.

A TCRbeta library incorporating unique molecular identifiers was prepared. Each CDR3 protein gets one entry after TCRdb re-called the PCR reads with MiXCR. Among 200,000 to 250,000 distinct CDR3 sequences listed, about 7% were seen once. CDR3 size: 13 residues. The V end was cut by 7 bases, the J end by 0 bases, with 10 bases between. The germline V gene encodes CDR1 SQVTM and CDR2 ANQGSEA. This clonotype was seen ten or more times. The antigen remains undetermined. This clonotype originated in a boy aged 2 to 10 with acute lymphoblastic leukemia, due to receive a stem cell transplant. Specimen: PBMCs, collected before TCRalphabeta/CD19-depleted stem cell transplant. The gene calls are TRBV29-1 and TRBJ2-4; D may correspond to TRBD1 or TRBD2 (6 bases each). CDR3 sequence (DNA): TGCAGCGCTAAGGGGGGAGCCAAAAACATTCAGTACTTC. Translation: CSAKGGAKNIQYF.